These 24 T cell receptor beta chains came from one sample sequenced in a study of blood T cell repertoires in COVID-19. Measured with immunoSEQ multiplex PCR; TCRdb has only the in-frame clones, and not every one. The sample consists of a few hundred thousand clones, roughly 85% of them appearing once. The sequencing input was peripheral blood. The source of these receptors is a woman aged 25-40 years with active or convalescent COVID-19.

The genes are TRBV30 and TRBJ2-2; 8 bases match TRBD2. The CDR3 runs 16 residues. The V gene's germline CDR1 is GTSNPN and CDR2 SVGIG (reference sequence). Trimming at V came to 3 bases and at J to 0 bases, leaving 6 bases not matched to a gene. The CDR3 region is CAWSYRGLANTGELFF. Here the CDR3 DNA reads TGTGCCTGGAGCTACCGGGGACTAGCGAACACCGGGGAGCTGTTTTTT.

The chain carries TRBV6-4 and TRBJ2-6; 10 bases line up with TRBD2. Unmatched junction bases numbered 11, after V lost 7 bases and J lost 2 bases. This CDR3 is built from 18 residues. Germline CDR1 and CDR2: MRHNA and SNTAGT. The CDR3 sequence: CASTLNGAGGPGANVLTF. The CDR3 region has the DNA TGTGCCAGCACTTTGAATGGAGCGGGGGGGCCTGGGGCCAACGTCCTGACTTTC.

This chain connects TRBV6-6 to TRBJ1-6; 10 positions match TRBD1. This CDR3 is 15 amino acids long. Looked up from germline, CDR1 is MNHNY and CDR2 is SVGAGI (reference sequence). V trimming: 2 bases; J trimming: 7 bases; junction bases outside the gene matches: 2. CDR3 DNA sequence: TGTGCCAGCAGTTACAGGGGACAGGGGAATTCACCCCTCCACTTT. It codes for CASSYRGQGNSPLHF.

V usage is TRBV4-3 and J usage is TRBJ1-2, with 9 bases fitting TRBD1. Trimming at V came to 4 bases and at J to 7 bases, leaving 13 bases not matched to a gene. CDR1 and CDR2 from the germline V gene are LGHNA and YSLEER. This CDR3 contains 16 residues. This CDR3 is CASSLTAGQGSGGYTF. The CDR3 bases are TGCGCCAGCAGCCTGACCGCGGGACAGGGATCAGGTGGCTACACCTTC.

The V gene is TRBV7-2, the J gene TRBJ2-5; unclear D gene. The ends were cut back, 0 bases at V and 5 bases at J, with 19 bases in the middle. CDR1 and CDR2 (germline): SGHTA, FQGNSA. CDR3 length: 17 amino acids. CDR3 sequence: CASSLAVSWPRGETQYF. In nucleotides, the CDR3 is TGTGCCAGCAGCTTAGCTGTAAGTTGGCCACGAGGCGAGACCCAGTACTTC.

The chain is built from TRBV3-1 (or the pseudogene TRBV3-2) and TRBJ1-5; TRBD1 agrees at 7 bases. The CDR3 runs to 14 residues. Looked up from germline, CDR1 is LGHDT and CDR2 is YNNKEL (reference sequence). The junction had 3 bases not matched to a gene; V was cut back by 1 base and J by 6 bases. CDR3 bases: TGTGCCAGCAGCCAAGGACAGGGCGGTCAGCCCCAGCATTTT. This codes for CASSQGQGGQPQHF.

This chain links TRBV6-2 or TRBV6-3 with TRBJ2-3, with TRBD2 as a possible D gene (6 bases). Germline assignment: CDR1 MNHEY and CDR2 SVGEGT. CDR3 size: 14 residues. Trimming took 6 bases from V and 5 from J, leaving 15 bases between them. The CDR3 spells CASSTGLRIDTQYF. CDR3 nucleotides: TGTGCCAGCAGCACGGGACTCCGCATAGATACGCAGTATTTT.

The chain couples TRBV19 to TRBJ1-5, with D perhaps TRBD1 (6 bases). V lost 6 bases, J lost 7 bases, and 13 bases lay in between. The V gene's germline CDR1 is LNHDA and CDR2 SQIVND (reference sequence). CDR3 length: 13 amino acids. The CDR3 DNA is TGTGCCAGTAGCCTACAGGGTTTGCAGCCCCAGCATTTT. Residues: CASSLQGLQPQHF.

The chain carries TRBV6-2 or TRBV6-3 and TRBJ2-2; 8 nucleotides match TRBD1. The CDR3 contains 15 residues. J lost 6 bases, V lost 4 bases, and 7 bases had no gene match. Germline values: CDR1 MNHEY, CDR2 SVGEGT. The CDR3 loop reads CASSSRTGKAGELFF. CDR3 sequence (DNA): TGTGCCAGCAGTTCCCGGACAGGGAAGGCCGGGGAGCTGTTTTTT.

The chain carries TRBV29-1 and TRBJ1-2; D is uncertain. The V gene's germline CDR1 is SQVTM and CDR2 ANQGSEA. Between the trimmed V and J ends, which lost 4 bases and 3 bases, there was a span of 9 bases. The CDR3 consists of 12 residues. In DNA form, the CDR3 reads TGCAGCGTTGTAGCACTAGACTATGGCTACACCTTC. Translated, it gives CSVVALDYGYTF.

V is TRBV9 and J is TRBJ2-2; weak D call: TRBD1 (5 bases). This CDR3 region has 13 residues. The germline V gene encodes CDR1 SGDLS and CDR2 YYNGEE. V was clipped by 4 bases and J by 4 bases, with 8 bases between them. CDR3 residues: CASSRGSTGELFF. DNA for the CDR3: TGTGCCAGCAGCAGGGGTAGCACCGGGGAGCTGTTTTTT. The whole variable domain, filled in from reference TRBV9 and TRBJ2-2, reads DSGVTQTPKHLITATGQRVTLRCSPRSGDLSVYWYQQSLDQGLQFLIQYYNGEERAKGNILERFSAQQFPDLHSELNLSSLELGDSALYFCASSRGSTGELFFGEGSRLTVL.

The rearrangement joins TRBV4-2 to TRBJ1-5, with D perhaps TRBD1 (5 bases). From germline, CDR1 is LGHNA and CDR2 YNFKEQ. This CDR3 comprises 16 residues. V was clipped by 4 bases and J by 5 bases, with 18 bases between them. CDR3 nucleotides: TGTGCCAGCAGCCCTCGCATGGACGCAGGGTATCAGCCCCAGCATTTT. This codes for CASSPRMDAGYQPQHF.

The rearrangement uses TRBV19 and TRBJ1-6; tentatively, D is TRBD1 (5 bases). The CDR3 has 12 residues. The V and J ends lost 7 bases and 8 bases respectively, with 9 bases between them. The germline gives CDR1 LNHDA, CDR2 SQIVND (reference sequence). The DNA of the CDR3 is TGTGCCAGTAAGACAGAGGATTCACCCCTCCACTTT. Translated, it gives CASKTEDSPLHF.

The chain has TRBV7-3 and TRBJ1-6, with 8 bases fitting TRBD1. CDR3 size: 14 residues. The V and J ends lost 5 bases and 9 bases, in that order; junction bases with no gene match: 6. From germline, CDR1 is SGHTA and CDR2 FQGTGA. The chain's CDR3 is CASSPTGVFSPLHF. For the CDR3, the DNA is TGTGCCAGCAGCCCGACAGGGGTGTTTTCACCCCTCCACTTT.

CDR3: CASAPLQGTDTQYF. The CDR3 nucleotides are TGTGCCAGCGCTCCCTTACAGGGGACAGATACGCAGTATTTT. V and J are TRBV9 and TRBJ2-3; 7 positions agree with TRBD1. The V and J ends lost 7 bases and 3 bases, in that order; junction bases with no gene match: 8. Germline loops: CDR1 SGDLS, CDR2 YYNGEE. This CDR3 spans 14 amino acids.

The chain has TRBV27 and TRBJ1-1, with 7 bases matching TRBD1. The CDR3 extends over 15 amino acids. Germline values: CDR1 MNHEY, CDR2 SMNVEV (reference sequence). J gave up 0 bases and V 6 bases, and 7 bases lay outside the gene matches. Here the CDR3 reads CASSSPGQLNTEAFF. The CDR3 DNA follows: TGTGCCAGCAGCTCACCGGGACAGCTGAACACTGAAGCTTTCTTT.

The chain has TRBV19 and TRBJ2-3, with a possible D match to TRBD1 (8 bases). Germline CDR1 is LNHDA and CDR2 is SQIVND (reference sequence). The CDR3 has 16 residues. With 7 bases removed from V and 2 bases from J, the gap between germline ends came to 19 bases. For the CDR3, the DNA is TGTGCCAGTACCCCCCGGGGGGACAGGATCACAGATACGCAGTATTTT. It encodes CASTPRGDRITDTQYF.

This chain connects TRBV30 to TRBJ2-6, with a possible D match to TRBD1 (5 bases). Deletions cut 3 bases from V and 2 bases from J, with 8 bases between. This CDR3 has 14 amino acids. The germline CDR1 and CDR2 sequences are GTSNPN and SVGIG (reference sequence). CDR3 sequence: CAWRKGAGANVLTF. The CDR3 region has the DNA TGTGCCTGGAGAAAAGGGGCTGGGGCCAACGTCCTGACTTTC.

The genes are TRBV6-5 and TRBJ1-6; tentatively, D is TRBD1 (6 bases). CDR1 and CDR2 (germline): MNHEY, SVGAGI. V dropped 8 bases and J dropped 9 bases, with 17 bases sitting between them. The CDR3 spans 14 residues. DNA of the CDR3: TGTGCCAGCGTCACACTGACAGGCCCTTCACCCCTCCACTTT. Residues: CASVTLTGPSPLHF.

The V and J genes are TRBV10-3 and TRBJ2-1; perhaps TRBD2 as D (6 bases). CDR1 is ENHRY and CDR2 is SYGVKD in the germline V gene. Between the trimmed V and J ends, which lost 4 bases and 7 bases, there was a span of 11 bases. This CDR3 contains 13 residues. CDR3 sequence: CAISGAGGNEQFF. The CDR3 DNA follows: TGTGCCATCAGTGGGGCTGGGGGGAATGAGCAGTTCTTC.

The rearrangement links TRBV5-1 to TRBJ1-3; weak D call: TRBD1 (6 bases). Germline assignment: CDR1 SGHRS and CDR2 YFSETQ. The CDR3 has 14 residues. The V end lost 4 bases, the J end lost 1 base, and 9 bases lay between the germline ends. DNA for the CDR3: TGCGCCAGCAGCGAAGGGGGTTCTGGAAACACCATATATTTT. This sequence encodes CASSEGGSGNTIYF. Complete variable domain (other parts from reference TRBV5-1 and TRBJ1-3): KAGVTQTPRYLIKTRGQQVTLSCSPISGHRSVSWYQQTPGQGLQFLFEYFSETQRNKGNFPGRFSGRQFSNSRSEMNVSTLELGDSALYLCASSEGGSGNTIYFGEGSWLTVV.

The V call is TRBV28, the J call TRBJ1-3; a possible D gene is TRBD1 (6 bases). V lost 5 bases and J lost 0, with 11 bases in between. The CDR3 has 15 residues. CDR1 is MDHEN and CDR2 is SYDVKM in the germline V gene. CDR3 DNA sequence: TGTGCCAGCAGTCTACAGGGTTTCTCTGGAAACACCATATATTTT. Translating it yields CASSLQGFSGNTIYF.

The CDR3 DNA sequence: TGTGCCAGCAGTGGGGAGGGATGGTCACCCCTCCACTTT. It translates to CASSGEGWSPLHF. The chain is built from TRBV25-1 and TRBJ1-6; D gene unclear. The V gene's germline CDR1 is MGHDK and CDR2 SYGVNS. This CDR3 is 13 amino acids long. V lost 4 bases, J lost 10 bases, and 11 bases lay in between.

The chain employs TRBV9 and TRBJ2-7, with D hard to call. There are 14 residues in the CDR3. V lost 0 bases and J 4 bases, leaving 11 bases between the germline ends. Germline V lookup: CDR1 SGDLS, CDR2 YYNGEE. The CDR3 sequence: CASSVATDGYEQYF. CDR3 coding DNA: TGTGCCAGCAGCGTAGCTACAGATGGGTACGAGCAGTACTTC.